This is a list of T cell receptor beta chains from one sample in a study of cytomegalovirus exposure and HLA in healthy donors. Using immunoSEQ multiplex PCR, the repertoire was profiled, and TCRdb retains in-frame clones only, with some absent. Altogether 150,000 to 200,000 clones are present, roughly 85% being singletons, with the ten largest covering over 13%. What was sequenced was PBMCs. These receptors originate from a man aged 50 to 60 in good health and CMV-seropositive. Each CDR3 is given with its conserved first and last residue. Fields, in order: V gene, clone size, D gene, J gene, CDR3 length, CDR3 DNA, CDR3 protein. A D gene is named only where the DNA matches it firmly. Size tells how often a clone was seen (once, few, many) or the class of an expanded clone, and some rows leave it out.

V: TRBV19
size: once
D: TRBD1
J: TRBJ2-7
length: 14
DNA: TGTGCCAGTACCCGGACAGGGGGATCCTACGAGCAGTACTTC
CDR3: CASTRTGGSYEQYF

V: TRBV13
size: NA
D: NA
J: TRBJ2-6
length: 15
DNA: TGTGCCAGCAGCTTTGGCCGGGCTGGGGCCAACGTCCTGACTTTC
CDR3: CASSFGRAGANVLTF

V: TRBV6-6
size: few
D: TRBD1
J: TRBJ2-1
length: 15
DNA: TGTGCCAGCAGTTATACCAGGGACAGGGGGAATGAGCAGTTCTTC
CDR3: CASSYTRDRGNEQFF

V: TRBV19
size: NA
D: NA
J: TRBJ2-1
length: 15
DNA: TGTGCCAGTAGTATAGATGGGGCAGGGTACAATGAGCAGTTCTTC
CDR3: CASSIDGAGYNEQFF

V: TRBV28
size: once
D: NA
J: TRBJ1-2
length: 14
DNA: TGTGCCAGCAGCCCCCCACCGCTCCCAGGCGGCTACACCTTC
CDR3: CASSPPPLPGGYTF

V: TRBV5-8
size: NA
D: NA
J: TRBJ2-3
length: 14
DNA: TGTGCCAGCAGCAATCGCCAACTCACAGATACGCAGTATTTT
CDR3: CASSNRQLTDTQYF

V: TRBV5-1
size: NA
D: TRBD1
J: TRBJ1-1
length: 17
DNA: TGCGCCAGCAGCTTGAGGGGACAGGGGTTTGGGAACACTGAAGCTTTCTTT
CDR3: CASSLRGQGFGNTEAFF

V: TRBV19
size: NA
D: TRBD1
J: TRBJ1-6
length: 15
DNA: TGTGCCAGTATGAGGGGGACAGACTATAATTCACCCCTCCACTTT
CDR3: CASMRGTDYNSPLHF

V: TRBV5-8
size: NA
D: NA
J: TRBJ1-2
length: 15
DNA: TGTGCCAGCAGCTTGAGGGGCGGGAGCTTCTATGGCTACACCTTC
CDR3: CASSLRGGSFYGYTF

V: TRBV5-4
size: few
D: TRBD1
J: TRBJ1-2
length: 15
DNA: TGTGCCAGCAGCGGAACAGGGGCCTCTAACTATGGCTACACCTTC
CDR3: CASSGTGASNYGYTF

V: TRBV6-5
size: NA
D: NA
J: TRBJ1-5
length: 15
DNA: TGTGCCAGCAGCCAGACAGCTTATAGCAATCAGCCCCAGCATTTT
CDR3: CASSQTAYSNQPQHF

V: TRBV4-2
size: once
D: TRBD2
J: TRBJ2-2
length: 18
DNA: TGTGCCAGCAGCCTAGATGGTAGCGGGGGCCGAAACACCGGGGAGCTGTTTTTT
CDR3: CASSLDGSGGRNTGELFF

V: TRBV7-8
size: NA
D: TRBD2
J: TRBJ2-1
length: 18
DNA: TGTGCCAGCAGCGATAGTAAGCTAGCGGGGGGGGATGATAATGAGCAGTTCTTC
CDR3: CASSDSKLAGGDDNEQFF

V: TRBV9
size: NA
D: TRBD2
J: TRBJ2-3
length: 16
DNA: TGTGCCAGCAGCGTAGCTGCGGGGGGGCCTACAGATACGCAGTATTTT
CDR3: CASSVAAGGPTDTQYF

V: TRBV7-2
size: NA
D: NA
J: TRBJ2-7
length: 14
DNA: TGTGCCAGCAGCTTACTGTTGAGCTCCTACGAGCAGTACTTC
CDR3: CASSLLLSSYEQYF

V: TRBV9
size: NA
D: NA
J: TRBJ1-1
length: 13
DNA: TGTGCCAGCAGCGTAGGCAGGTCCCCTGAAGCTTTCTTT
CDR3: CASSVGRSPEAFF

V: TRBV15
size: NA
D: NA
J: TRBJ1-6
length: 12
DNA: TGTGCCACCAGCAGAGACCAGGGGCCCCTCCACTTT
CDR3: CATSRDQGPLHF

V: TRBV19
size: NA
D: TRBD1
J: TRBJ1-6
length: 16
DNA: TGTGCCAGTAGTACCCGGACAGGGTCCTATAATTCACCCCTCCACTTT
CDR3: CASSTRTGSYNSPLHF

V: TRBV6-1
size: NA
D: NA
J: TRBJ1-5
length: 14
DNA: TGTGCCAGCAGTGAATGGGTCCAGGGACAGCCCCAGCATTTT
CDR3: CASSEWVQGQPQHF

V: TRBV5-1
size: few
D: NA
J: TRBJ2-1
length: 15
DNA: TGCGCCAGCAGCTTGTGGGGGCAAGGGGACAATGAGCAGTTCTTC
CDR3: CASSLWGQGDNEQFF

V: TRBV6-5
size: NA
D: TRBD1
J: TRBJ2-2
length: 13
DNA: TGTGCCAGCAGTGGGACAGGGGGCGGGGAGCTGTTTTTT
CDR3: CASSGTGGGELFF

V: TRBV29-1
size: NA
D: TRBD1
J: TRBJ1-6
length: 13
DNA: TGCAGCGTCTCGGACAGGCTCAATTCACCCCTCCACTTT
CDR3: CSVSDRLNSPLHF

V: TRBV5-5
size: few
D: NA
J: TRBJ1-4
length: 15
DNA: TGTGCCAGCAGCTTGGATCCGCAGGGAAATCCTGGACTGTTTTTT
CDR3: CASSLDPQGNPGLFF

V: TRBV28
size: NA
D: NA
J: TRBJ1-2
length: 15
DNA: TGTGCCAGCAGTTTTAGTAGCGACTACTACTATGGCTACACCTTC
CDR3: CASSFSSDYYYGYTF

V: TRBV7-2
size: NA
D: NA
J: TRBJ2-3
length: 15
DNA: TGTGCCAGCAGCTTAGCTCAGCGTTATGCAGATACGCAGTATTTT
CDR3: CASSLAQRYADTQYF

V: TRBV30
size: once
D: TRBD1
J: TRBJ2-7
length: 18
DNA: TGTGCCTGGAGTGATGTACGGCGACAGGGGCGACGTTACTACGAGCAGTACTTC
CDR3: CAWSDVRRQGRRYYEQYF

V: TRBV10-3
size: NA
D: TRBD2
J: TRBJ2-3
length: 15
DNA: TGTGCCATCAGCTCCGCGGGGGGTCATGGAGATACGCAGTATTTT
CDR3: CAISSAGGHGDTQYF

V: TRBV7-2
size: NA
D: NA
J: TRBJ2-7
length: 14
DNA: TGTGCCAGCAGCTTCACAGGGGGGGTTGGCGAGCAGTACTTC
CDR3: CASSFTGGVGEQYF

V: TRBV11-2
size: NA
D: NA
J: TRBJ2-3
length: 16
DNA: TGTGCCAGCAGCTTTCCTAGCGTTTCTAGCACAGATACGCAGTATTTT
CDR3: CASSFPSVSSTDTQYF

V: TRBV10-3
size: NA
D: NA
J: TRBJ1-1
length: 13
DNA: TGTGCCATCAAACGGGGAGAGAACACTGAAGCTTTCTTT
CDR3: CAIKRGENTEAFF

V: TRBV6-4
size: NA
D: TRBD2
J: TRBJ2-1
length: 15
DNA: TGTGCCAGCAGTCCTAGCGGCCACTCCTACAATGAGCAGTTCTTC
CDR3: CASSPSGHSYNEQFF

V: TRBV7-9
size: NA
D: TRBD2
J: TRBJ2-3
length: 17
DNA: TGTGCCAGCAGCCCAGGACTAGCGGGGGGTAGAACAGATACGCAGTATTTT
CDR3: CASSPGLAGGRTDTQYF

V: TRBV19
size: NA
D: NA
J: TRBJ1-1
length: 13
DNA: TGTGCCAGTAGTGACACATGGAACACTGAAGCTTTCTTT
CDR3: CASSDTWNTEAFF

V: TRBV6-5
size: NA
D: TRBD2
J: TRBJ2-1
length: 15
DNA: TGTGCCAGCAGTTACGCCCTAGCGGGGTACAATGAGCAGTTCTTC
CDR3: CASSYALAGYNEQFF

V: TRBV28
size: NA
D: TRBD1
J: TRBJ1-4
length: 12
DNA: TGTGCCAGCAGATCAGGGGGGGAAAAACTGTTTTTT
CDR3: CASRSGGEKLFF

V: TRBV4-3
size: few
D: NA
J: TRBJ2-2
length: 14
DNA: TGCGCCAGCAGCCTTCTGACTGCCGGCGGGGAGCTGTTTTTT
CDR3: CASSLLTAGGELFF

V: TRBV9
size: NA
D: TRBD2
J: TRBJ2-3
length: 19
DNA: TGTGCCAGCAGCGACCCTGGGACTAGCGGGGGGGGAAGCACAGATACGCAGTATTTT
CDR3: CASSDPGTSGGGSTDTQYF

V: TRBV30
size: NA
D: NA
J: TRBJ2-7
length: 14
DNA: TGTGCCTGGAGTCCCTCGTGGGGGGAATACGAGCAGTACTTC
CDR3: CAWSPSWGEYEQYF

V: TRBV2
size: NA
D: NA
J: TRBJ1-1
length: 11
DNA: TGTGCCAGCGCCCCAATGGCGGGAGCTTTCTTT
CDR3: CASAPMAGAFF

V: TRBV18
size: NA
D: TRBD1
J: TRBJ1-1
length: 15
DNA: TGTGCCAGCTCACTAGGACAGGGGCAGAACACTGAAGCTTTCTTT
CDR3: CASSLGQGQNTEAFF

V: TRBV5-1
size: NA
D: NA
J: TRBJ2-5
length: 15
DNA: TGCGCCAGCAGCTTGCCCGCAGGGGTTCAAGAGACCCAGTACTTC
CDR3: CASSLPAGVQETQYF

V: TRBV6-6
size: NA
D: NA
J: TRBJ2-2
length: 13
DNA: TGTGCCAGCCGACAGTTTGACACCGGGGAGCTGTTTTTT
CDR3: CASRQFDTGELFF

V: TRBV10-1
size: NA
D: TRBD1
J: TRBJ2-3
length: 14
DNA: TGCGCCAGTTCGACAGGGGGGGACGCAGATACGCAGTATTTT
CDR3: CASSTGGDADTQYF

V: TRBV11-2
size: NA
D: TRBD1
J: TRBJ1-2
length: 13
DNA: TGTGCCAGCAGCACAGGGGGGCTCTATGGCTACACCTTC
CDR3: CASSTGGLYGYTF

V: TRBV15
size: NA
D: NA
J: TRBJ2-1
length: 16
DNA: TGTGCCACCAGCAGCCGGGACACTCTAACCCTCAATGAGCAGTTCTTC
CDR3: CATSSRDTLTLNEQFF

V: TRBV2
size: NA
D: TRBD1
J: TRBJ1-4
length: 15
DNA: TGTGCCAGCAGTATATGGACAGGGGGCGGTGAAAAACTGTTTTTT
CDR3: CASSIWTGGGEKLFF

V: TRBV7-8
size: once
D: NA
J: TRBJ1-1
length: 13
DNA: TGTGCCAGCAGCTTAGGGAGGAACACTGAAGCTTTCTTT
CDR3: CASSLGRNTEAFF

V: TRBV7-3
size: NA
D: NA
J: TRBJ2-2
length: 15
DNA: TGTGCCAGCACGACGGACAGTCCCCGGACCGGGGAGCTGTTTTTT
CDR3: CASTTDSPRTGELFF

V: TRBV25-1
size: NA
D: NA
J: TRBJ2-7
length: 13
DNA: TGTGCCAGCAGTCCGGGGGGCAGGTACGAGCAGTACTTC
CDR3: CASSPGGRYEQYF

V: TRBV5-1
size: NA
D: TRBD1
J: TRBJ1-1
length: 15
DNA: TGCGCCAGCAGCTTGGGGACAGGGGTGGGCACTGAAGCTTTCTTT
CDR3: CASSLGTGVGTEAFF

V: TRBV7-9
size: NA
D: TRBD1
J: TRBJ1-2
length: 14
DNA: TGTGCCAGCAGCTCCGGACAGGGGGCGAATGGCTACACCTTC
CDR3: CASSSGQGANGYTF

V: TRBV4-3
size: NA
D: TRBD1
J: TRBJ1-5
length: 15
DNA: TGCGCCAGCAGCCAAGACGGGACAGGGCGGCAGCCCCAGCATTTT
CDR3: CASSQDGTGRQPQHF

V: TRBV7-9
size: NA
D: NA
J: TRBJ2-2
length: 15
DNA: TGTGCCAGCAGCTTAGCCAGCGCGAACACCGGGGAGCTGTTTTTT
CDR3: CASSLASANTGELFF

V: TRBV10-2
size: once
D: NA
J: TRBJ1-6
length: 15
DNA: TGCGCCAGCAGGGGGGGGCAGGGGTGGAATTCACCCCTCCACTTT
CDR3: CASRGGQGWNSPLHF

V: TRBV6-5
size: NA
D: TRBD1
J: TRBJ2-7
length: 14
DNA: TGTGCCAGCAGTTCCGGGACAGCCTCCTACGAGCAGTACTTC
CDR3: CASSSGTASYEQYF

V: TRBV4-3
size: once
D: TRBD2
J: TRBJ2-2
length: 16
DNA: TGCGCCAGCAGCAGACGACTAGCGGATAACACCGGGGAGCTGTTTTTT
CDR3: CASSRRLADNTGELFF

V: TRBV28
size: NA
D: TRBD1
J: TRBJ2-5
length: 14
DNA: TGTGCCAGCAGTCAGGGGACAGCCGTCAAGACCCAGTACTTC
CDR3: CASSQGTAVKTQYF

V: TRBV7-3
size: NA
D: TRBD2
J: TRBJ2-1
length: 16
DNA: TGTGCCAGCAGCTTAAGAGCGGGGGGCTCCTACAATGAGCAGTTCTTC
CDR3: CASSLRAGGSYNEQFF